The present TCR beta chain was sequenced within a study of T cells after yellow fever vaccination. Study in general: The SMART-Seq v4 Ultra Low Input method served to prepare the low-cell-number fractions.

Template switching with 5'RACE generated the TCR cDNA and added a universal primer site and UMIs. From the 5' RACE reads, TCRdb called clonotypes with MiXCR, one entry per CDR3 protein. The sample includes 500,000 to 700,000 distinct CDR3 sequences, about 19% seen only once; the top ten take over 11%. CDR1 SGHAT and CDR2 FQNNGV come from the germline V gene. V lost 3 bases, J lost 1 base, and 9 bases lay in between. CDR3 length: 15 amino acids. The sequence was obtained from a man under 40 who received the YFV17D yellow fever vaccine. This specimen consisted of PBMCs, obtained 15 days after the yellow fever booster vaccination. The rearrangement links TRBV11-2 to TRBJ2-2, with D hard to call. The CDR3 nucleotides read TGTGCCAGCAGCTTCCAGCGACTGAACACCGGGGAGCTGTTTTTT. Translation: CASSFQRLNTGELFF.